A selection of T cell receptor beta chains follows, all from one sample in a study of long-term antiretroviral therapy in people with HIV. Produced via immunoSEQ multiplex PCR; TCRdb's table is partial and in-frame only. Of about 35,000 clones listed, around 86% are singletons. The sample here was unsorted PBMCs, taken 1 year after starting antiretroviral therapy. The receptors were gathered from a young man with HIV. The CDR3 runs from the conserved cysteine through the conserved F or W. The D gene is left open where the match is weak. Clone size is shown for a subset of rows, as once, few, many or a class of expanded clone.

J	length	D	V	size	CDR3	DNA
TRBJ1-1	15	TRBD1	TRBV4-1	-	CASRDPGQTNTEAFF	TGCGCCAGCAGGGATCCGGGACAGACGAACACTGAAGCTTTCTTT
TRBJ1-1	15	TRBD1	TRBV6-5	-	CASSYSRTGRTEAFF	TGTGCCAGCAGTTATTCCCGGACAGGGAGGACTGAAGCTTTCTTT
TRBJ1-1	16	-	TRBV9	once	CASSVDGGLLSSEAFF	TGTGCCAGCAGCGTAGATGGGGGACTTCTCTCCTCTGAAGCTTTCTTT
TRBJ1-5	13	-	TRBV27	-	CASSPVTNQPQHF	TGTGCCAGCAGTCCAGTGACCAATCAGCCCCAGCATTTT
TRBJ2-7	13	-	TRBV29-1	-	CSVVVPSSYEQYF	TGCAGCGTTGTCGTGCCGAGCTCCTACGAGCAGTACTTC
TRBJ1-1	16	-	TRBV11-2	few	CASSLDPGGVNTEAFF	TGTGCCAGCAGCTTAGATCCTGGGGGCGTTAACACTGAAGCTTTCTTT
TRBJ2-1	14	TRBD2	TRBV6-5	-	CASFPTSGGSEQFF	TGTGCCAGTTTTCCGACTAGCGGGGGATCTGAGCAGTTCTTC
TRBJ2-7	14	TRBD2	TRBV6-5	once	CASSYSGTSYEQYF	TGTGCCAGCAGTTATTCCGGGACTAGTTACGAGCAGTACTTC
TRBJ2-7	15	-	TRBV5-1	-	CASSRRDRPPGEQYF	TGCGCCAGCAGCAGGCGGGACAGACCTCCTGGGGAGCAGTACTTC
TRBJ1-2	15	TRBD1	TRBV29-1	-	CSVEDLDRGWYGYTF	TGCAGCGTTGAAGATCTGGACAGGGGATGGTATGGCTACACCTTC
TRBJ2-7	12	-	TRBV7-2	-	CASSQGPLEQYF	TGTGCCAGCAGCCAGGGGCCCCTCGAGCAGTACTTC
TRBJ1-3	15	-	TRBV4-3	-	CASSQGGGSGNTIYF	TGCGCCAGCAGCCAAGGGGGGGGCTCTGGAAACACCATATATTTT
TRBJ1-2	13	-	TRBV7-6	few	CASSLVEGYGYTF	TGTGCCAGCAGCTTAGTGGAGGGATATGGCTACACCTTC
TRBJ2-2	13	-	TRBV6-6	-	CASTNPNTGELFF	TGTGCCAGCACTAACCCGAACACCGGGGAGCTGTTTTTT
TRBJ1-1	14	-	TRBV5-3	-	CARSLGHYREEAFF	TGTGCCAGAAGCTTGGGGCATTACAGGGAGGAAGCTTTCTTT
TRBJ2-3	16	TRBD1	TRBV5-5	-	CASSSGQGRGTDTQYF	TGTGCCAGCAGCTCCGGACAGGGTCGGGGCACAGATACGCAGTATTTT
TRBJ2-2	16	TRBD1	TRBV6-1	-	CASSELRTGNSGELFF	TGTGCCAGCAGTGAGTTAAGGACAGGGAATTCCGGGGAGCTGTTTTTT
TRBJ2-7	13	TRBD1	TRBV27	-	CASSLSGQGQQYF	TGTGCCAGCAGTTTATCGGGACAGGGACAGCAGTACTTC
TRBJ1-1	16	-	TRBV7-2	-	CASSLRGGGMNTEAFF	TGTGCCAGCAGCTTAAGGGGAGGGGGGATGAACACTGAAGCTTTCTTT
TRBJ1-1	14	TRBD1	TRBV5-1	-	CASVPDRGDTEAFF	TGCGCCAGCGTGCCGGACAGGGGAGACACTGAAGCTTTCTTT
TRBJ1-1	13	TRBD1	TRBV6-6	-	CASSLDRGPEAFF	TGTGCCAGCAGCCTAGACAGGGGGCCTGAAGCTTTCTTT
TRBJ1-1	13	TRBD1	TRBV18	-	CASSLGQDTEAFF	TGTGCCAGCTCACTTGGACAGGACACTGAAGCTTTCTTT
TRBJ1-2	11	-	TRBV19	-	CASRDSYGYTF	TGTGCCAGTAGAGACAGCTATGGCTACACCTTC
TRBJ1-5	13	-	TRBV7-9	few	CASSAQGNQPQHF	TGTGCCAGCAGCGCTCAGGGGAATCAGCCCCAGCATTTT
TRBJ1-1	16	-	TRBV11-2	-	CASSLAGEGFGTEAFF	TGTGCCAGCAGCTTAGCGGGGGAAGGTTTTGGCACTGAAGCTTTCTTT
TRBJ2-1	16	TRBD1	TRBV7-9	-	CASTKLGQGVYNEQFF	TGTGCCAGCACAAAGTTAGGACAGGGGGTCTACAATGAGCAGTTCTTC
TRBJ2-1	14	TRBD2	TRBV15	-	CATSRVGLGNEQFF	TGTGCCACCAGCAGAGTCGGACTAGGGAATGAGCAGTTCTTC
TRBJ2-2	16	-	TRBV19	-	CASSIGRWSSTGELFF	TGTGCCAGTAGTATAGGCAGGTGGAGCAGCACCGGGGAGCTGTTTTTT
TRBJ2-2	14	-	TRBV11-2	-	CASSLQGLAGELFF	TGTGCCAGCAGCTTACAGGGATTGGCCGGGGAGCTGTTTTTT
TRBJ2-7	14	-	TRBV2	-	CASSEGSREGEQYF	TGTGCCAGCAGTGAAGGAAGCAGAGAGGGCGAGCAGTACTTC
TRBJ2-3	15	-	TRBV7-9	-	CASSPRASNPDTQYF	TGTGCCAGCAGCCCCAGGGCGTCCAACCCAGATACGCAGTATTTT
TRBJ2-2	15	-	TRBV7-2	-	CASSFRTSNTGELFF	TGTGCCAGCAGCTTTCGGACCTCGAACACCGGGGAGCTGTTTTTT
TRBJ1-1	15	-	TRBV7-9	-	CASSSRTGMNTEAFF	TGTGCCAGCAGCTCGAGAACAGGGATGAACACTGAAGCTTTCTTT
TRBJ2-7	13	-	TRBV27	-	CASSLDYSYEQYF	TGTGCCAGCAGTTTAGATTATTCCTACGAGCAGTACTTC
TRBJ1-2	15	-	TRBV14	few	CASSQVLSSSIGYTF	TGTGCCAGCAGCCAAGTACTTAGTTCTTCGATTGGCTACACCTTC
TRBJ1-1	15	-	TRBV6-5	few	CASSRLGGGPTEAFF	TGTGCCAGCAGCCGATTGGGGGGAGGTCCCACTGAAGCTTTCTTT
TRBJ1-2	15	TRBD1	TRBV28	-	CASSYRDRPHYGYTF	TGTGCCAGCAGTTATCGGGACAGGCCTCACTATGGCTACACCTTC
TRBJ2-3	18	TRBD2	TRBV4-3	-	CASSQGWTSGRAGDTQYF	TGCGCCAGCAGCCAAGGGTGGACTAGCGGGAGGGCTGGAGATACGCAGTATTTT
TRBJ2-1	15	TRBD2	TRBV2	-	CASSESGRARGEQFF	TGTGCCAGCAGTGAGAGCGGGAGGGCCAGGGGTGAGCAGTTCTTC
TRBJ2-1	16	-	TRBV4-1	-	CASSQDHSSSYNEQFF	TGCGCCAGCAGCCAAGATCACAGTTCCTCCTACAATGAGCAGTTCTTC
TRBJ1-2	15	-	TRBV9	-	CASSGRAEGNYGYTF	TGTGCCAGCAGCGGGCGAGCGGAGGGTAACTATGGCTACACCTTC
TRBJ2-1	15	TRBD2	TRBV28	-	CASSNGRGSYNEQFF	TGTGCCAGCAGTAACGGGAGGGGGTCCTACAATGAGCAGTTCTTC
TRBJ1-5	17	-	TRBV5-4	-	CASSFMTAHTGNQPQHF	TGTGCCAGCAGCTTCATGACCGCTCATACCGGCAATCAGCCCCAGCATTTT
TRBJ2-7	15	-	TRBV6-1	-	CASSEGEVGPYEQYF	TGTGCCAGCAGTGAAGGCGAGGTGGGGCCCTACGAGCAGTACTTC
TRBJ1-2	16	TRBD1	TRBV6-5	-	CASSYSDRAGDYGYTF	TGTGCCAGCAGTTACTCCGACAGGGCGGGGGACTATGGCTACACCTTC
TRBJ2-1	14	-	TRBV27	once	CASSPLTLYNEQFF	TGTGCCAGCAGTCCCCTGACTCTCTACAATGAGCAGTTCTTC
TRBJ1-1	12	-	TRBV2	-	CASRSTNTEAFF	TGTGCCAGCAGGTCAACGAACACTGAAGCTTTCTTT
TRBJ1-1	13	-	TRBV2	-	CASKGPGNTEAFF	TGTGCCAGCAAAGGTCCAGGGAACACTGAAGCTTTCTTT
TRBJ1-1	13	-	TRBV2	-	CASSDHPNTEAFF	TGTGCCAGCAGTGACCATCCGAACACTGAAGCTTTCTTT
TRBJ2-3	17	TRBD2	TRBV4-1	-	CASSLGEGLAAKDTQYF	TGCGCCAGCAGCCTCGGTGAGGGACTAGCGGCAAAGGATACGCAGTATTTT
TRBJ2-7	16	-	TRBV27	-	CASSPPFLRDTYEQYF	TGTGCCAGCAGTCCACCTTTCCTCCGGGACACTTACGAGCAGTACTTC
TRBJ1-2	14	-	TRBV27	few	CASSRTNTNYGYTF	TGTGCCAGCAGCCGGACAAATACTAACTATGGCTACACCTTC
TRBJ1-1	13	-	TRBV9	once	CASSVGDNTEAFF	TGTGCCAGCAGCGTAGGGGATAACACTGAAGCTTTCTTT
TRBJ1-2	11	-	TRBV20-1	-	CSAIGDYGYTF	TGCAGTGCTATTGGGGACTATGGCTACACCTTC